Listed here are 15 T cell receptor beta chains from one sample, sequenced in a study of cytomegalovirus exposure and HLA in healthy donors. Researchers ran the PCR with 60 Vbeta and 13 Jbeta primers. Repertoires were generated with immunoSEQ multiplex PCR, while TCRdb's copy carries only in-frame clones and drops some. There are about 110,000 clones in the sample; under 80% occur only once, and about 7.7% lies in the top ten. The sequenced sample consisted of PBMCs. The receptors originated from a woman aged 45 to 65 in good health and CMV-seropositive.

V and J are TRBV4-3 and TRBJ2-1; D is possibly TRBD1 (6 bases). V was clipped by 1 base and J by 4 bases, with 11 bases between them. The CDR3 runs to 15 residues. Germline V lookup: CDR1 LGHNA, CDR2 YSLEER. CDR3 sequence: CASSQAGDPYNEQFF. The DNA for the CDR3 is TGCGCCAGCAGCCAAGCAGGGGATCCATACAATGAGCAGTTCTTC.

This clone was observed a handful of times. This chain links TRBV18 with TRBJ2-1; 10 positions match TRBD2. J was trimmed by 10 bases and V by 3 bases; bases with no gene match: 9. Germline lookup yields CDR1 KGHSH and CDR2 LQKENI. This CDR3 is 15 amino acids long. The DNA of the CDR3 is TGTGCCAGCTCACCTGGAGCGGGAGGGCCCTGGGAGCAGTTCTTC. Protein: CASSPGAGGPWEQFF.

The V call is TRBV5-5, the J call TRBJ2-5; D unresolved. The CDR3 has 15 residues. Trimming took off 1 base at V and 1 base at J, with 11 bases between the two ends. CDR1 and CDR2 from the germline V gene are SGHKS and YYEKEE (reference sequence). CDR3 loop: CASSLSPVSQETQYF. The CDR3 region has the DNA TGTGCCAGCAGCTTGTCCCCAGTCAGCCAAGAGACCCAGTACTTC. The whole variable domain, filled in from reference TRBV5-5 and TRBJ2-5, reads DAGVTQSPTHLIKTRGQQVTLRCSPISGHKSVSWYQQVLGQGPQFIFQYYEKEERGRGNFPDRFSARQFPNYSSELNVNALLLGDSALYLCASSLSPVSQETQYFGPGTRLLVL.

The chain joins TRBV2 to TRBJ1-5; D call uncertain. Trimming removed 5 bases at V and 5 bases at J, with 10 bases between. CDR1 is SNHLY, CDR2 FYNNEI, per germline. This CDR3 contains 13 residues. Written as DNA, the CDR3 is TGTGCCAGCAGTCGCGGCGGGGATCAGCCCCAGCATTTT. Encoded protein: CASSRGGDQPQHF. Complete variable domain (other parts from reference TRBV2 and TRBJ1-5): EPEVTQTPSHQVTQMGQEVILRCVPISNHLYFYWYRQILGQKVEFLVSFYNNEISEKSEIFDDQFSVERPDGSNFTLKIRSTKLEDSAMYFCASSRGGDQPQHFGDGTRLSIL.

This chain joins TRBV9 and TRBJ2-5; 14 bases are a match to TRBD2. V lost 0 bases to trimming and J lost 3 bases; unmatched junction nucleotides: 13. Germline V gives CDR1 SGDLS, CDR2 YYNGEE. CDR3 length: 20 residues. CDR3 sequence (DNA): TGTGCCAGCAGCGTAGACGGACTAGCGGGAGGCCAATCAAATAAAGAGACCCAGTACTTC. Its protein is CASSVDGLAGGQSNKETQYF.

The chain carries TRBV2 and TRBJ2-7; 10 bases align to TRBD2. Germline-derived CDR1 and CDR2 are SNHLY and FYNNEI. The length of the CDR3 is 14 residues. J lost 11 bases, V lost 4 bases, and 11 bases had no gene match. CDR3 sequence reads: CASSAGTSAPPEYF. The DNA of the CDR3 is TGTGCCAGCAGTGCCGGGACTAGCGCCCCCCCCGAGTACTTC.

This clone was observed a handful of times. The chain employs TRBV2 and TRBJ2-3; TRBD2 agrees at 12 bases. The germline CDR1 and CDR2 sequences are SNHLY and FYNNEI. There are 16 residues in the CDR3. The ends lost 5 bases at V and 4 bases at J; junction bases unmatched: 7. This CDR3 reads CASSYTSGGIADTQYF. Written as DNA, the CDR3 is TGTGCCAGCAGTTATACTAGCGGGGGGATTGCAGATACGCAGTATTTT.

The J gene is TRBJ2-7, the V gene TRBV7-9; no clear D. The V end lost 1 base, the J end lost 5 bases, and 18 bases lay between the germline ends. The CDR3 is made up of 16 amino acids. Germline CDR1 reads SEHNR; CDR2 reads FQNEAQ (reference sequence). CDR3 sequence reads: CASSLDAVANLDEQYF. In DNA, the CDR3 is TGTGCCAGCAGCTTAGACGCGGTCGCAAACCTTGACGAGCAGTACTTC.

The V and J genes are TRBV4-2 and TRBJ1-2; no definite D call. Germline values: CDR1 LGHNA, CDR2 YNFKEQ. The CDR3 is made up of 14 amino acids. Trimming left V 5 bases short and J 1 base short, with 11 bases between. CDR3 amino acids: CASSSRGFNYGYTF. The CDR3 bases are TGTGCCAGCAGCTCCCGGGGTTTTAACTATGGCTACACCTTC.

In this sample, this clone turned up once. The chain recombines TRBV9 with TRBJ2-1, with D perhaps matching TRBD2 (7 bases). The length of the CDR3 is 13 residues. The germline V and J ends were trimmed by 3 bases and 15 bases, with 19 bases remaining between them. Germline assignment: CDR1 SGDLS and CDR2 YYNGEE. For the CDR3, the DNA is TGTGCCAGCAGCGCTGGAGGGGGGGGGAGGCCGTTCTTC. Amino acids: CASSAGGGGRPFF.

DNA of the CDR3: TGTGCCAGCAGCCGGGGACTAGCGAACTACGAGCAGTACTTC. The encoded protein is CASSRGLANYEQYF. V usage is TRBV7-6 and J usage is TRBJ2-7; 10 bases align to TRBD2. CDR1 and CDR2 from the germline V gene are SGHVS and FNYEAQ. Trimming took 5 bases from V and 3 from J; bases not matched to a gene: 4. The CDR3 consists of 14 residues.

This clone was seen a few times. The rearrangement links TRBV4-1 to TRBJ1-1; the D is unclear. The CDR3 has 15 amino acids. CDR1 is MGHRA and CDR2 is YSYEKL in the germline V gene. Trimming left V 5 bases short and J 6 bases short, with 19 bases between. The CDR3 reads CASSNRHGRGAEAFF. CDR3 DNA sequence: TGCGCCAGCAGCAACAGACACGGGAGAGGCGCTGAAGCTTTCTTT.

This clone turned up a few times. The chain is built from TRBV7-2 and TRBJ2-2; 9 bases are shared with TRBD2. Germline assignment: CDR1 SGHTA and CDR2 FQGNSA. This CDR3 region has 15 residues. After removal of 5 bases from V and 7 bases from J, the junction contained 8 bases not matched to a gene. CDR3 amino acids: CASSPPNSGGGELFF. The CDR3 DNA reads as TGTGCCAGCAGCCCCCCCAATAGCGGGGGCGGGGAGCTGTTTTTT.

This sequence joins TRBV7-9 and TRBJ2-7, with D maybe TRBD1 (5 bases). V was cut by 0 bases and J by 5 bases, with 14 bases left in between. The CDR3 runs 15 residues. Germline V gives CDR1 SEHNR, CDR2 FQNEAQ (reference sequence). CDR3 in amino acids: CASSLAFGRANEQYF. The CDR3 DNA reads TGTGCCAGCAGCTTAGCGTTCGGCAGGGCGAACGAGCAGTACTTC.

CDR3 sequence: CASSILGRLRPEAFF. As DNA, the CDR3 is TGTGCCAGTAGTATCCTGGGCAGGCTTCGCCCTGAAGCTTTCTTT. This rearrangement joins TRBV19 to TRBJ1-1; D remains unclear. The CDR3 spans 15 residues. Per the germline V gene, CDR1 is LNHDA and CDR2 is SQIVND (reference sequence). V was shortened by 3 bases and J by 6 bases, with 17 bases between the two germline ends.